This TCR beta chain was observed in a study of blood T cell repertoires in COVID-19. Sequenced by immunoSEQ multiplex PCR; TCRdb stores in-frame clones only, minus some. The sample holds roughly 250,000 clones, roughly four fifths seen once. With V trimmed by 6 bases and J by 5 bases, 2 bases remained unmatched. The CDR3 covers 13 residues. From germline, CDR1 is MGHDK and CDR2 SYGVNS. The TCR originated in a woman aged 45-60 years with acute or convalescent COVID-19. The J gene is TRBJ1-5, the V gene TRBV25-1; 9 nucleotides line up with TRBD1. The source material was peripheral blood. The DNA for the CDR3 is TGTGCCAGCAGGGGACAGGGAGATCAGCCCCAGCATTTT. Translation gives CASRGQGDQPQHF.